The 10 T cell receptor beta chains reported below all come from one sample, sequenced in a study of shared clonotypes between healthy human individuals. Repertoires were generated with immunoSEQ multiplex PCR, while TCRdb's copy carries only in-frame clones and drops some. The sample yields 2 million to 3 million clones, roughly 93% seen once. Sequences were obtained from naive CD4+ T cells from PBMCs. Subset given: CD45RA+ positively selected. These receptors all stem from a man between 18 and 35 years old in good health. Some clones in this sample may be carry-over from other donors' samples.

The CDR3 loop reads CASSQGPGGTAADTQYF. The CDR3 DNA follows: TGTGCCAGCAGCCAAGGACCTGGCGGGACAGCCGCAGATACGCAGTATTTT. The chain joins TRBV14 to TRBJ2-3; D perhaps matches TRBD1 (7 bases). This CDR3 spans 17 amino acids. Per the germline V gene, CDR1 is SGHDN and CDR2 is FVKESK. The ends were cut back, 1 base at V and 4 bases at J, with 18 bases in the middle. The full variable domain, rest sourced from reference TRBV14 and TRBJ2-3, is EAGVTQFPSHSVIEKGQTVTLRCDPISGHDNLYWYRRVMGKEIKFLLHFVKESKQDESGMPNNRFLAERTGGTYSTLKVQPAELEDSGVYFCASSQGPGGTAADTQYFGPGTRLTVL.

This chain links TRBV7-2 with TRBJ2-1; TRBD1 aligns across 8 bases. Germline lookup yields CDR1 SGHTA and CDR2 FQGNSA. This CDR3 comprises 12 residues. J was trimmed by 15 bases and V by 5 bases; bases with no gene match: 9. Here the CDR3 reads CASSLRQGRGFF. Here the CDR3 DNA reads TGTGCCAGCAGCCTCAGACAGGGGCGGGGGTTCTTC.

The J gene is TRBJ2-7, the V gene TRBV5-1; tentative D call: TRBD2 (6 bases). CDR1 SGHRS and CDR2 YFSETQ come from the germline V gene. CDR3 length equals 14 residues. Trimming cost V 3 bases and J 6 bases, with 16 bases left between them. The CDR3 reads CASSSGESLGEQYF. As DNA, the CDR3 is TGCGCCAGCAGCTCGGGGGAATCCTTGGGCGAGCAGTACTTC.

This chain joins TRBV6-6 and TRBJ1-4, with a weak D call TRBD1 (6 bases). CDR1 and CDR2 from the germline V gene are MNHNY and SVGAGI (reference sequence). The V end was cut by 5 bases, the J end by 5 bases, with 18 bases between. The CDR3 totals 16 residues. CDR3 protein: CASSNPPDRENEKLFF. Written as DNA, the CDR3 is TGTGCCAGCAGTAACCCCCCGGACAGAGAAAATGAAAAACTGTTTTTT.

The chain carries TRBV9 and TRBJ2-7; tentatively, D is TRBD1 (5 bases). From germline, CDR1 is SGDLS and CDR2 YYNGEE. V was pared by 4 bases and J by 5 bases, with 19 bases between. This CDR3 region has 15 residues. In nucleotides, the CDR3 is TGTGCCAGCAGCACAGACCCGGCAGGGTCGAACGAGCAGTACTTC. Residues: CASSTDPAGSNEQYF.

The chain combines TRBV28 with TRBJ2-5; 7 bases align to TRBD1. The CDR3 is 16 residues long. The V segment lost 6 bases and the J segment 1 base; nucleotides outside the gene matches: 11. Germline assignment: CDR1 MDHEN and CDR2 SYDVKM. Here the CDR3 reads CASRPGTAHFQETQYF. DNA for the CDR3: TGTGCCAGCAGACCCGGGACAGCCCATTTCCAAGAGACCCAGTACTTC.

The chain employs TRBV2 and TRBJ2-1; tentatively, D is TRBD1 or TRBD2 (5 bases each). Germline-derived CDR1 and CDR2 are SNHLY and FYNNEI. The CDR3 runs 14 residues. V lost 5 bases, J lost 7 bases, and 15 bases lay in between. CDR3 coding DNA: TGTGCCAGCAGTCGGGGACCAACGGGGAATGAGCAGTTCTTC. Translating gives CASSRGPTGNEQFF.

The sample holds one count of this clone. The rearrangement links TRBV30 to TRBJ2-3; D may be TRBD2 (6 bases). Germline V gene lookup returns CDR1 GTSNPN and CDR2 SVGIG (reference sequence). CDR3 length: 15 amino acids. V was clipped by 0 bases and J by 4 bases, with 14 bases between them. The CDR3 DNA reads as TGTGCCTGGAGTGTACTGAGGGAGGAGGCAGATACGCAGTATTTT. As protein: CAWSVLREEADTQYF.

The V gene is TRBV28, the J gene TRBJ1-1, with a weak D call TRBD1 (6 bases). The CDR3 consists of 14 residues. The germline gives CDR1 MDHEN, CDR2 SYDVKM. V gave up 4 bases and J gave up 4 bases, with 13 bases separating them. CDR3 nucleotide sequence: TGTGCCAGCAGTTATTGGGGAGGGGGCACTGAAGCTTTCTTT. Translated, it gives CASSYWGGGTEAFF.

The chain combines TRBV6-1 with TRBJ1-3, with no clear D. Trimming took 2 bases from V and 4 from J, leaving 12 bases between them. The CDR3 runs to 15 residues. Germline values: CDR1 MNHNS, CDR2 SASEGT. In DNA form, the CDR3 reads TGTGCCAGCAGTGAATCTTGGGTCGAGGGAAACACCATATATTTT. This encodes CASSESWVEGNTIYF.